This T cell receptor (beta chain) was identified during a study of blood T cell repertoires in COVID-19. The CDR3 is made up of 17 amino acids. Germline V gene lookup returns CDR1 SGHTA and CDR2 FQGTGA. Unmatched junction bases numbered 16, after V lost 5 bases and J lost 10 bases. Per the authors' pipeline: From reference gene primer amplification, estimates of nucleated cell counts were derived. Profiled with immunoSEQ multiplex PCR; TCRdb holds only in-frame clones, not every one. V and J calls plus clone size are reproduced from that table; the DNA served to infer D and trimming. The table has under 80,000 clones, approximately 80% seen once.

Sequencing input: peripheral blood. This sequence joins TRBV7-3 and TRBJ1-6; TRBD1 matches 8 bases. This sequence originates from a woman aged 60-75 years with acute or convalescent COVID-19. The CDR3 DNA reads as TGTGCCAGCAGCCTTAACCCCCCAGGGGGCGCAGGATCACCCCTCCACTTT. Translated: CASSLNPPGGAGSPLHF.